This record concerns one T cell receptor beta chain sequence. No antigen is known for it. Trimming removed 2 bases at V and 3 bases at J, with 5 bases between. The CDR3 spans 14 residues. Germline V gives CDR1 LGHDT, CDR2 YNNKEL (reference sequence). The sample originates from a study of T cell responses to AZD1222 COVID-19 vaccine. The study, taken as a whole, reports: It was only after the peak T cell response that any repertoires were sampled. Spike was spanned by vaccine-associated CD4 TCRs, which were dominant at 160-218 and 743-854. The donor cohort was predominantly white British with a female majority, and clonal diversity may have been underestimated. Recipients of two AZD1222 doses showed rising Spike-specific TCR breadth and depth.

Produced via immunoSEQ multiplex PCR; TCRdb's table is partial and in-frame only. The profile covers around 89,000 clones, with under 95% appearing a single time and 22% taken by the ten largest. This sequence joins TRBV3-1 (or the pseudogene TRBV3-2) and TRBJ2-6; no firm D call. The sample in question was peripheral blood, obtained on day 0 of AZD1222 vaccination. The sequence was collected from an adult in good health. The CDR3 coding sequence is TGTGCCAGCAGCCAAAGAGGTGGGGCCAACGTCCTGACTTTC. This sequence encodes CASSQRGGANVLTF.